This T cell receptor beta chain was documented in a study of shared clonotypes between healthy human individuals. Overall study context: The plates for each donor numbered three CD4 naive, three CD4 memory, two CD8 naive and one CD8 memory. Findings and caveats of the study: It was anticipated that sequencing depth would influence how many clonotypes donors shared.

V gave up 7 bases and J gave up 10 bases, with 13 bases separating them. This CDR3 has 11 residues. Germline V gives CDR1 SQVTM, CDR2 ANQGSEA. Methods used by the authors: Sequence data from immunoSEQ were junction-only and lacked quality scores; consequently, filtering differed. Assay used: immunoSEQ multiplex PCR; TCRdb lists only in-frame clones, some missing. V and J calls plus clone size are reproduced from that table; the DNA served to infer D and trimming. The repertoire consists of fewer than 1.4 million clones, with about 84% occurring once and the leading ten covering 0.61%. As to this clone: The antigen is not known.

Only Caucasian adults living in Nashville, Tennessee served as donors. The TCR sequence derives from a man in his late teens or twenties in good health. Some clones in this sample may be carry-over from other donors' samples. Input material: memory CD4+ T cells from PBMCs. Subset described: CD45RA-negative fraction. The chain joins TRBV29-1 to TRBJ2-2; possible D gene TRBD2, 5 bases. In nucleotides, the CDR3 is TGCAGCGCCAGTAGCGATCTGGAGCTGTTTTTT. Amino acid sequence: CSASSDLELFF.